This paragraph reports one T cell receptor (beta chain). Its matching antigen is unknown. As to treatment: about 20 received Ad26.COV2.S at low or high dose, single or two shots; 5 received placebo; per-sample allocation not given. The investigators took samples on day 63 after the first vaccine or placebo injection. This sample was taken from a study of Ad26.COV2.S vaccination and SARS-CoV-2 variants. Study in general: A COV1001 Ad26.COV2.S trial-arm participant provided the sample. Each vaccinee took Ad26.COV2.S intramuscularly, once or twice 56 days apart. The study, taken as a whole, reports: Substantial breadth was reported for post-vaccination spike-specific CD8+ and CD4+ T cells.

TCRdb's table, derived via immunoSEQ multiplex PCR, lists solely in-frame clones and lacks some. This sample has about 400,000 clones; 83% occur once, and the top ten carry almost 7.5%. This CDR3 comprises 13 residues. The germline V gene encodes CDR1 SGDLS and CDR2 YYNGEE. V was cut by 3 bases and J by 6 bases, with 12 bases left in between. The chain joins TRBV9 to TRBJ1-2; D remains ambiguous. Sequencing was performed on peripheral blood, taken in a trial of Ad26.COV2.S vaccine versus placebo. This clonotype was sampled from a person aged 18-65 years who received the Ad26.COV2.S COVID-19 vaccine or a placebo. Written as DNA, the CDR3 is TGTGCCAGCAGCGGATGGGAAGGGAATGGCTACACCTTC. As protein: CASSGWEGNGYTF. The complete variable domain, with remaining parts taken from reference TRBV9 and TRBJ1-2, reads DSGVTQTPKHLITATGQRVTLRCSPRSGDLSVYWYQQSLDQGLQFLIQYYNGEERAKGNILERFSAQQFPDLHSELNLSSLELGDSALYFCASSGWEGNGYTFGSGTRLTVV.